Presented here are 19 T cell receptor beta chains from one specimen sequenced in a study of cytomegalovirus exposure and HLA in healthy donors. Method: immunoSEQ multiplex PCR; TCRdb's copy keeps in-frame clones and lacks some. The sample has under 100,000 clones; approximately 96% are singletons. The sample comprised PBMCs. Receptors were obtained from a woman aged 18-30 years in good health and CMV-seronegative.

The J gene is TRBJ2-1, the V gene TRBV11-2; D may be TRBD1 (5 bases). The germline gives CDR1 SGHAT, CDR2 FQNNGV. The CDR3 covers 14 residues. V was trimmed by 4 bases and J by 0 bases, leaving 7 bases between them. The CDR3 coding sequence is TGTGCCAGCAGCTCAGGGTCCTCCTACAATGAGCAGTTCTTC. This translates into CASSSGSSYNEQFF. The full variable domain, its missing parts supplied by reference TRBV11-2 and TRBJ2-1, is EAGVAQSPRYKIIEKRQSVAFWCNPISGHATLYWYQQILGQGPKLLIQFQNNGVVDDSQLPKDRFSAERLKGVDSTLKIQPAKLEDSAVYLCASSSGSSYNEQFFGPGTRLTVL.

The rearrangement uses TRBV4-1 and TRBJ2-5; D unclear. The V end lost 1 base, the J end lost 1 base, and 10 bases lay between the germline ends. The CDR3 runs to 15 residues. CDR1 and CDR2 (germline): MGHRA, YSYEKL. As DNA, the CDR3 is TGCGCCAGCAGCCAAGGAGATGCCCGCCAAGAGACCCAGTACTTC. Translating it yields CASSQGDARQETQYF.

The rearrangement joins TRBV28 to TRBJ1-1, with D perhaps matching TRBD1 (6 bases). CDR1 MDHEN and CDR2 SYDVKM come from the germline V gene. V was trimmed by 6 bases and J by 6 bases, leaving 14 bases between them. CDR3 length: 13 residues. CDR3 sequence (DNA): TGTGCCAGCAGCTTAGGACAGTTTCCTGAAGCTTTCTTT. It codes for CASSLGQFPEAFF.

The gene calls are TRBV18 and TRBJ2-7; no definite D call. Germline loops: CDR1 KGHSH, CDR2 LQKENI. The V and J ends lost 5 bases and 4 bases respectively, with 6 bases between them. The CDR3 loop spans 11 amino acids. The DNA for the CDR3 is TGTGCCAGCTCATCCAGTTACGAGCAGTACTTC. Translating it yields CASSSSYEQYF.

This clone was seen a few times. The J gene is TRBJ2-7, the V gene TRBV5-1; TRBD2 is a possible D gene (5 bases). CDR1 and CDR2 from the germline V gene are SGHRS and YFSETQ. The CDR3 runs 14 residues. V lost 7 bases and J 7 bases, leaving 21 bases between the germline ends. CDR3 nucleotides: TGCGCCAGCCGACCTCGGGCCGAGGGTGGGGAGCAGTACTTC. Translating it yields CASRPRAEGGEQYF.

The V and J genes are TRBV29-1 and TRBJ1-2; D is unclear. Germline V lookup: CDR1 SQVTM, CDR2 ANQGSEA. The V end was cut by 3 bases, the J end by 1 base, with 9 bases between. This CDR3 is 13 amino acids long. CDR3 bases: TGCAGCGTTGATTTACTCCATAACTATGGCTACACCTTC. Translation: CSVDLLHNYGYTF.

V gene TRBV21-1 combines with J gene TRBJ2-7; no DNA check was done on the table's D call, TRBD1. TRBV21-1 is an annotated pseudogene. This CDR3 has 15 residues. CDR3 DNA sequence: TGTGCCAGCAGCAAGGACAGGCCTAGCTCCTACGAGCAGTACTTC. This encodes CASSKDRPSSYEQYF.

J is TRBJ2-1 and V is TRBV19; 8 bases are a match to TRBD2. V dropped 3 bases and J dropped 0; count of bases not matched to a gene: 1. Germline V gene data show CDR1 as LNHDA and CDR2 as SQIVND (reference sequence). The CDR3 is 15 residues long. The CDR3 is CASSISGNSYNEQFF. CDR3 nucleotide sequence: TGTGCCAGTAGTATTAGCGGGAACTCCTACAATGAGCAGTTCTTC.

This clone was detected only a few times. J is TRBJ2-3 and V is TRBV4-1; no firm D call. V was cut by 3 bases and J by 2 bases, with 15 bases left in between. There are 16 residues in the CDR3. Germline V gene sequence: CDR1 MGHRA, CDR2 YSYEKL. For the CDR3, the DNA is TGCGCCAGCAGCCAGGTCAACCTAGTTCACACAGATACGCAGTATTTT. Translating gives CASSQVNLVHTDTQYF.

The gene calls are TRBV15 and TRBJ2-1; 9 positions agree with TRBD2. Germline loops: CDR1 LNHNV, CDR2 YYDKDF (reference sequence). The CDR3 has 16 amino acids. V shed 3 bases and J 7 bases; nucleotides not matched to a gene: 10. CDR3 amino acids: CATSSGRLAGLNEQFF. Here the CDR3 DNA reads TGTGCCACCAGCAGTGGGCGGCTAGCGGGGCTAAATGAGCAGTTCTTC.

The rearrangement uses TRBV5-1 and TRBJ2-2, with D possibly TRBD2 on 5 matching bases. Per germline, CDR1 SGHRS and CDR2 YFSETQ. Trimming cost V 2 bases and J 6 bases, with 14 bases left between them. The CDR3 sequence is 15 residues long. This CDR3 reads CASSFQLVYSGELFF. The CDR3 nucleotides are TGCGCCAGCAGCTTCCAACTAGTTTATTCCGGGGAGCTGTTTTTT.

The chain combines TRBV27 with TRBJ2-7; 9 bases align to TRBD1. Germline V gives CDR1 MNHEY, CDR2 SMNVEV (reference sequence). The CDR3 is 14 amino acids. V shed 3 bases, J shed 2 bases, and the junction held 2 bases outside the gene matches. The CDR3 sequence is CASSFGTGTYEQYF. Here the CDR3 DNA reads TGTGCCAGCAGTTTCGGGACAGGGACCTACGAGCAGTACTTC.

The V and J genes are TRBV5-8 and TRBJ2-5; weak D call: TRBD1 (6 bases). Germline V CDR1 and CDR2: SGHTS, YDEGEE. The V end was cut by 4 bases, the J end by 1 base, with 20 bases between. The CDR3 sequence is 17 residues long. CDR3 in amino acids: CASSLLNRVALQETQYF. For the CDR3, the DNA is TGTGCCAGCAGCCTTTTAAACAGGGTCGCCCTCCAAGAGACCCAGTACTTC.

The J gene is TRBJ1-1, the V gene TRBV6-6; D is perhaps TRBD1 (5 bases). The germline V gene encodes CDR1 MNHNY and CDR2 SVGAGI (reference sequence). The CDR3 spans 15 residues. Deletions cut 5 bases from V and 4 bases from J, with 17 bases between. CDR3 nucleotides: TGTGCCAGCAGTAACGTTAAGGGGATTAGCACTGAAGCTTTCTTT. Translation gives CASSNVKGISTEAFF.

V and J are TRBV6-5 and TRBJ1-5; 7 nucleotides align to TRBD1. V lost 6 bases, J lost 7 bases, and 6 bases stayed unmatched. CDR1 MNHEY and CDR2 SVGAGI come from the germline V gene. The CDR3 contains 13 residues. CDR3 region: CASSLDRDQPQHF. CDR3 nucleotides: TGTGCCAGCAGCCTAGACAGGGACCAGCCCCAGCATTTT.

The chain carries TRBV11-1 and TRBJ1-4; perhaps TRBD1 as D (5 bases). Per the germline V gene, CDR1 is SGHAT and CDR2 is FQDESV (reference sequence). This CDR3 contains 13 residues. V lost 5 bases to trimming and J lost 7 bases, with 11 bases between them. The CDR3 loop reads CASSTQVAEKLFF. The CDR3 DNA follows: TGTGCCAGCAGCACACAGGTGGCTGAAAAACTGTTTTTT.

V gene TRBV7-9 combines with J gene TRBJ1-5, with TRBD1 matching 10 bases. The CDR3 consists of 15 residues. Trimming cost V 1 base and J 5 bases; bases outside gene matches: 2. Germline CDR1 and CDR2: SEHNR and FQNEAQ (reference sequence). In DNA, the CDR3 is TGTGCCAGCAGCTTAGAAGGGACAGGGGATCAGCCCCAGCATTTT. Translation: CASSLEGTGDQPQHF.

This chain uses TRBV6-6 with TRBJ1-1; D ambiguous. Germline V CDR1 and CDR2: MNHNY, SVGAGI (reference sequence). Trimming took 6 bases from V and 8 from J, leaving 13 bases between them. The CDR3 runs 12 residues. In DNA form, the CDR3 reads TGTGCCAGCAGGACACCACCCGTGGAAGCTTTCTTT. It translates to CASRTPPVEAFF.

The genes are TRBV28 and TRBJ1-2; D is unclear. Germline V lookup: CDR1 MDHEN, CDR2 SYDVKM. The CDR3 length is 14 residues. Deletions cut 6 bases from V and 1 base from J, with 12 bases between. CDR3 sequence: CASRKVQFNYGYTF. CDR3 nucleotides: TGTGCCAGCAGGAAAGTACAGTTTAACTATGGCTACACCTTC.